The 8 T cell receptor beta chains listed next were all sequenced from one sample in a study of Ad26.COV2.S vaccination and SARS-CoV-2 variants. This table comes from immunoSEQ multiplex PCR, and its TCRdb copy is limited to in-frame clones, with some not included. The table includes some 370,000 clones, about four fifths detected once. Treatment noted: approximately 18 received Ad26.COV2.S at low or high dose, single or two shots; five or six received placebo; per-sample allocation not given. At day 63 after the first vaccine or placebo injection, samples were drawn. The starting material was peripheral blood, obtained in a trial of Ad26.COV2.S vaccine versus placebo. The receptors derive from a person aged 18 to 59 who received the Ad26.COV2.S COVID-19 vaccine or a placebo.

CDR3 DNA sequence: TGTGCCAGCAGCTTAAATAGGGGACCCTTCTCTCCGGACACTGAAGCTTTCTTT. It translates to CASSLNRGPFSPDTEAFF. V usage is TRBV7-9 and J usage is TRBJ1-1; D is perhaps TRBD1 (5 bases). Deletions cut 2 bases from V and 3 bases from J, with 22 bases between. The CDR3 length is 18 residues. Germline CDR1 SEHNR, CDR2 FQNEAQ (reference sequence).

J is TRBJ2-1 and V is TRBV7-2; 8 bases line up with TRBD2. V lost 4 bases, J lost 0 bases, and 2 bases stayed unmatched. From germline, CDR1 is SGHTA and CDR2 FQGNSA. This CDR3 is built from 15 residues. CDR3 amino acids: CASSSGTSSYNEQFF. The CDR3 nucleotides read TGTGCCAGCAGCTCCGGGACTAGCTCCTACAATGAGCAGTTCTTC.

The V and J genes are TRBV6-2 or TRBV6-3 and TRBJ1-3; D perhaps matches TRBD1 (6 bases). The V end was cut by 3 bases, the J end by 0 bases, with 24 bases between. The germline CDR1 and CDR2 sequences are MNHEY and SVGEGT. The CDR3 loop spans 20 amino acids. The DNA for the CDR3 is TGTGCCAGCAGTTATTCCCTACGACTCTTACAGGGCATCTCTGGAAACACCATATATTTT. Translating it yields CASSYSLRLLQGISGNTIYF.

V gene TRBV29-1 combines with J gene TRBJ1-2; maybe TRBD1 (6 bases). CDR1 and CDR2 from the germline V gene are SQVTM and ANQGSEA. V was trimmed by 6 bases and J by 8 bases, leaving 19 bases between them. This CDR3 contains 13 residues. The CDR3 loop reads CSVGLGGGRGYTF. In DNA form, the CDR3 reads TGCAGCGTAGGCTTAGGGGGGGGACGCGGCTACACCTTC.

This clone was seen ten or more times. The V gene is TRBV7-2, the J gene TRBJ1-5, with no clear D. Per the germline V gene, CDR1 is SGHTA and CDR2 is FQGNSA. The length of the CDR3 is 13 residues. The V end was cut by 2 bases, the J end by 4 bases, with 6 bases between. This CDR3 reads CASSLSGNQPQHF. The DNA for the CDR3 is TGTGCCAGCAGCTTATCGGGGAATCAGCCCCAGCATTTT.

This clone has only one observation. The chain recombines TRBV11-3 with TRBJ2-1; possible D gene TRBD2, 6 bases. This CDR3 has 14 amino acids. CDR1 SGHNT and CDR2 YENEEA come from the germline V gene. The germline V and J ends were trimmed by 5 bases and 4 bases, with 12 bases remaining between them. The CDR3 reads CASSRISGYNEQFF. The CDR3 DNA sequence: TGTGCCAGCAGCCGTATTAGCGGATACAATGAGCAGTTCTTC.

The sample holds one count of this clone. The rearrangement links TRBV5-6 to TRBJ2-1; the D gene could be TRBD1 or TRBD2 (5 bases each). V was pared by 5 bases and J by 8 bases, with 17 bases between. The CDR3 consists of 14 residues. CDR1 SGHDT and CDR2 YYEEEE come from the germline V gene. CDR3 sequence (DNA): TGTGCCAGCAGGCTGGGTTGGGGGTCCCATGAGCAGTTCTTC. Translation gives CASRLGWGSHEQFF.

The chain recombines TRBV2 with TRBJ1-1; D is uncertain. The CDR3 is 15 amino acids. Germline V gene data show CDR1 as SNHLY and CDR2 as FYNNEI. Trimming took off 0 bases at V and 2 bases at J, with 10 bases between the two ends. The CDR3 DNA reads TGTGCCAGCAGTGAAGCGCTTTACAGAAACACTGAAGCTTTCTTT. This encodes CASSEALYRNTEAFF.